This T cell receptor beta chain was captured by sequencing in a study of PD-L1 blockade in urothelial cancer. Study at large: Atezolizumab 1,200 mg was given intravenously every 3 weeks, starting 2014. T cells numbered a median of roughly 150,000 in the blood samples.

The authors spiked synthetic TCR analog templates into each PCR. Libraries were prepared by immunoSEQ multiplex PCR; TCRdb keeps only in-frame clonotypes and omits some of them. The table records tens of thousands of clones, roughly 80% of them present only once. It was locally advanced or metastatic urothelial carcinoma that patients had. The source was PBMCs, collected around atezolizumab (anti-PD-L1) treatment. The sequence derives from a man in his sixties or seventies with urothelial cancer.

The CDR3 DNA reads TGTGCCAGCAGTTTATCAGGGATCTCTGGGGCCAACGTCCTGACTTTC. This codes for CASSLSGISGANVLTF. The rearrangement links TRBV28 to TRBJ2-6; D might be TRBD1 (5 bases). The V gene's germline CDR1 is MDHEN and CDR2 SYDVKM. This CDR3 is 16 amino acids long. V shed 1 base and J shed 0 bases, with 7 bases lying between them.